This T cell receptor (beta chain) was observed in a study of cytomegalovirus exposure and HLA in healthy donors. On the study more broadly: Early release data held about 92 million unique TCRs from HLA-typed donors.

Study-wide results and limits: The listing of 150 to 200 TCR beta chains classed them as cytomegalovirus-associated. The HLA-A and HLA-B alleles of most subjects were reportedly predicted accurately from TCR beta sequences. When analyzed later, the rates of TCR association showed variation by HLA locus, with DRB1 the most and HLA-C the fewest.

Worth noting for this clone: Its antigen is unidentified.

Losses at the gene ends were 0 bases for V and 5 bases for J; bases not matched to a gene: 3. Germline V gene lookup returns CDR1 PRHDT and CDR2 FYEKMQ (reference sequence). There are 15 residues in the CDR3. PCR amplification relied on 60 Vbeta primers (plus 13 Jbeta primers). TCRdb keeps only in-frame clones here, not all; method: immunoSEQ multiplex PCR. The sample records under 150,000 clones, 79% being singletons. Sequences were obtained from PBMCs. V and J are TRBV13 and TRBJ2-2; 7 nucleotides line up with TRBD1. The sequence was collected from a woman aged 35 to 49 in good health and CMV-seropositive. CDR3 residues: CASSLGDRATGELFF. CDR3 coding DNA: TGTGCCAGCAGCTTAGGAGACAGGGCAACCGGGGAGCTGTTTTTT.